Below, one T cell receptor (beta chain) is given with its context. The antigen is unknown. The entry originates in a study of CD8 T cells in ankylosing spondylitis. Study-wide results and caveats: Matched synovial fluid from ankylosing spondylitis patients was reported to be enriched for disease-linked clones.

TCRdb processed the 5' RACE reads anew with MiXCR; each CDR3 protein has one entry. The data hold 30,000 to 35,000 distinct CDR3 sequences, with more than 30% observed a single time. The CDR3 is 14 residues long. The germline CDR1 and CDR2 sequences are GTSNPN and SVGIG (reference sequence). The V end lost 4 bases, the J end lost 4 bases, and 14 bases lay between the germline ends. This sequence originates from a male donor with ankylosing spondylitis. The sequencing sample was made of synovial fluid, either unsorted or a sorted T cell fraction (not recorded which). V and J are TRBV30 and TRBJ2-1; no clear D gene. The CDR3 DNA sequence: TGTGCCTGGACCGTCGGACCGACTTACAATGAGCAGTTCTTC. Translated, it gives CAWTVGPTYNEQFF.